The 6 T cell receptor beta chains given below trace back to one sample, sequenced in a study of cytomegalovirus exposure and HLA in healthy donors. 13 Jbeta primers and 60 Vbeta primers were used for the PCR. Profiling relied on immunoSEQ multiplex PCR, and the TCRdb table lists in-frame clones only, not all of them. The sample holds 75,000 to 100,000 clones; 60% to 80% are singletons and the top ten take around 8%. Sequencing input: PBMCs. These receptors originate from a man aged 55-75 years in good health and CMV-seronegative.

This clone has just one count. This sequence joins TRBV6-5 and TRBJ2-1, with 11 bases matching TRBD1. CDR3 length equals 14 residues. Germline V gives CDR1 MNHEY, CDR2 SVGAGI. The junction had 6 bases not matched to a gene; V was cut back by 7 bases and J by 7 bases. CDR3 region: CASKSGTGGNEQFF. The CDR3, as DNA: TGTGCCAGCAAATCCGGGACAGGGGGGAATGAGCAGTTCTTC.

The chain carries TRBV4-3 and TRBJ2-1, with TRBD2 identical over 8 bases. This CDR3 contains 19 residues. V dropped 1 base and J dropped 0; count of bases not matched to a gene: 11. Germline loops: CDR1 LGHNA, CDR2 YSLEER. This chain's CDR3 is CASSQVRRGAWSSYNEQFF. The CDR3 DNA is TGCGCCAGCAGCCAAGTGAGGCGGGGGGCCTGGAGCTCCTACAATGAGCAGTTCTTC.

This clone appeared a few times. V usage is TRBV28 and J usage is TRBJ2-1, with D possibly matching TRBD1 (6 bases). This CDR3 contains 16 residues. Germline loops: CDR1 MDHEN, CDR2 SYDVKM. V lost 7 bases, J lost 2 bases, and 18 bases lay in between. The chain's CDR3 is CASISPEAGAYNEQFF. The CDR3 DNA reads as TGTGCCAGCATTTCCCCGGAGGCAGGGGCCTACAATGAGCAGTTCTTC.

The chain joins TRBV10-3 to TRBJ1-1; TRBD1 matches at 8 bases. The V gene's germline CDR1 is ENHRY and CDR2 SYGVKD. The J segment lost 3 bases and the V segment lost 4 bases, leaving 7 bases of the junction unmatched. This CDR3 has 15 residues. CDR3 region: CAISGGWGQDTEAFF. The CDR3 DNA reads TGTGCCATCAGTGGGGGTTGGGGACAGGACACTGAAGCTTTCTTT.

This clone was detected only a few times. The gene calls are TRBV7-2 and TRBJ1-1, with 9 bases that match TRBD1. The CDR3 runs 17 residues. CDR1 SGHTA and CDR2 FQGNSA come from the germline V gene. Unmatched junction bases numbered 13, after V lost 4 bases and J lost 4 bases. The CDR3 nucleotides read TGTGCCAGCAGCTCTCCCCGGACAGGGGTTTGGGGCACTGAAGCTTTCTTT. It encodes CASSSPRTGVWGTEAFF.

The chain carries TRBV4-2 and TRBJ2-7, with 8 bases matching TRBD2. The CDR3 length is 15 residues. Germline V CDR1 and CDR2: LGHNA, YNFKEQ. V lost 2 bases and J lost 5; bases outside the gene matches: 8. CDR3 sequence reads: CASSQNREGSNEQYF. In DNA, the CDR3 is TGTGCCAGCAGCCAAAATCGGGAGGGGAGCAACGAGCAGTACTTC.